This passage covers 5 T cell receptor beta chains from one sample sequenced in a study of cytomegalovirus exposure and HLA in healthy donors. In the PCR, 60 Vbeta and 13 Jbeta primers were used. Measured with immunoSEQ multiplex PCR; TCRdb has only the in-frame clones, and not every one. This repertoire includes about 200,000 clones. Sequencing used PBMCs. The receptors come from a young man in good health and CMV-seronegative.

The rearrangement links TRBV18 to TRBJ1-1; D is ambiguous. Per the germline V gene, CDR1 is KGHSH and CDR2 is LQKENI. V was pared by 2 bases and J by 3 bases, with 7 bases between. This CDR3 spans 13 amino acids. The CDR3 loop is CASSPSRDTEAFF. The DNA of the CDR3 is TGTGCCAGCTCACCATCGAGAGACACTGAAGCTTTCTTT.

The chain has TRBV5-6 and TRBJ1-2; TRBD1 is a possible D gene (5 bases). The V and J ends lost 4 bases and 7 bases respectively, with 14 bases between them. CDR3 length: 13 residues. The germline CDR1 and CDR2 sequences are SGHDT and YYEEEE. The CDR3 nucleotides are TGTGCCAGCAGCGTTAGGGGACTCGGTGGCTACACCTTC. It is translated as CASSVRGLGGYTF.

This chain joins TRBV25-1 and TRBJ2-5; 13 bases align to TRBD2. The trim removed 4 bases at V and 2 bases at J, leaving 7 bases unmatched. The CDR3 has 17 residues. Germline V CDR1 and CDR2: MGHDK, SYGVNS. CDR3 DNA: TGTGCCAGCAGTGGAACTAGCGGGGGGGAATTTCAAGAGACCCAGTACTTC. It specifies CASSGTSGGEFQETQYF.

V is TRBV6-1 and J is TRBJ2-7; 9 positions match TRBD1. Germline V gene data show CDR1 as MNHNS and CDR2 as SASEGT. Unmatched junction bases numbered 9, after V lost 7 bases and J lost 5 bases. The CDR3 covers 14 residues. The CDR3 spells CASKVDRGGDEQYF. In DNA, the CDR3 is TGTGCCAGCAAAGTGGACAGGGGAGGTGACGAGCAGTACTTC.

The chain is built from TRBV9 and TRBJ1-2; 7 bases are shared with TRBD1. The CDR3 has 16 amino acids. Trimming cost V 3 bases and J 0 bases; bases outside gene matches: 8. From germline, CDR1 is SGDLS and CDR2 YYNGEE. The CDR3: CASSGATGTANYGYTF. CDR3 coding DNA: TGTGCCAGCAGCGGAGCGACAGGGACAGCTAACTATGGCTACACCTTC.